These 24 T cell receptor beta chains share one sample of origin, sequenced in a study of T-cell reconstitution after alpha-beta-depleted transplantation in children. During its preparation, the TCRbeta library received unique molecular identifiers. MiXCR, run by TCRdb on the PCR reads, gives a single entry per CDR3 protein. The sample lists some 500,000 distinct CDR3 sequences, around 19% seen once, with roughly 3.3% in the top ten. This material consisted of PBMCs from the stem cell graft donor, taken from the stem cell graft. These receptors originate from a human donor who donated a stem cell graft to a child with acute lymphoblastic leukemia.

The CDR3: CSARDPSNTQYF. The CDR3 DNA sequence: TGCAGTGCTAGAGATCCGTCGAATACGCAGTATTTT. The chain is built from TRBV20-1 and TRBJ2-3; no reliable D call. Trimming removed 0 bases from V and 7 bases from J, with 8 bases in between. In germline, CDR1 is DFQATT, CDR2 SNEGSKA (reference sequence). The CDR3 contains 12 residues.

V and J are TRBV20-1 and TRBJ2-4; D gene unclear. CDR1 and CDR2 (germline): DFQATT, SNEGSKA (reference sequence). Trimming shortened V by 1 base and J by 1 base, and 17 bases separated the two germline ends. The CDR3 length is 17 residues. CDR3 loop: CSARALPSAQAKNIQYF. DNA of the CDR3: TGCAGTGCTAGAGCCCTACCATCAGCGCAGGCCAAAAACATTCAGTACTTC.

The rearrangement links TRBV4-2 to TRBJ2-3; TRBD2 agrees at 13 bases. The CDR3 sequence is 16 residues long. Germline V lookup: CDR1 LGHNA, CDR2 YNFKEQ. The junction had 6 bases not matched to a gene; V was cut back by 5 bases and J by 4 bases. This CDR3 is CASSGGTSGTPDTQYF. CDR3 nucleotides: TGTGCCAGCAGCGGAGGGACTAGCGGGACCCCAGATACGCAGTATTTT.

The chain couples TRBV20-1 to TRBJ2-2, with TRBD1 matching over 8 bases. CDR3 size: 13 residues. V lost 5 bases and J lost 4; bases outside the gene matches: 3. Germline CDR1 reads DFQATT; CDR2 reads SNEGSKA (reference sequence). The CDR3 DNA follows: TGCAGTGCTCCCGACAGGGGCACCGGGGAGCTGTTTTTT. Translation: CSAPDRGTGELFF.

The gene calls are TRBV29-1 and TRBJ1-2; TRBD1 aligns across 8 bases. Germline CDR1 and CDR2: SQVTM and ANQGSEA. The CDR3 has 13 amino acids. V dropped 7 bases and J dropped 2; count of bases not matched to a gene: 6. This chain's CDR3 is CSAPTGENYGYTF. CDR3 nucleotides: TGCAGCGCTCCGACAGGGGAAAACTATGGCTACACCTTC.

The chain recombines TRBV19 with TRBJ2-3; D may be TRBD2 (5 bases). Trimming removed 5 bases from V and 2 bases from J, with 11 bases in between. CDR1 is LNHDA and CDR2 is SQIVND in the germline V gene (reference sequence). There are 14 residues in the CDR3. The CDR3 DNA reads as TGTGCCAGTAGTCACGGGGTCTCCACAGATACGCAGTATTTT. It is translated as CASSHGVSTDTQYF. Complete variable domain (other parts from reference TRBV19 and TRBJ2-3): DGGITQSPKYLFRKEGQNVTLSCEQNLNHDAMYWYRQDPGQGLRLIYYSQIVNDFQKGDIAEGYSVSREKKESFPLTVTSAQKNPTAFYLCASSHGVSTDTQYFGPGTRLTVL.

This chain uses TRBV13 with TRBJ2-2, with 12 bases identical to TRBD2. The CDR3 has 17 residues. With V trimmed by 5 bases and J by 2 bases, 6 bases remained unmatched. CDR1 and CDR2 from the germline V gene are PRHDT and FYEKMQ (reference sequence). CDR3 sequence reads: CASSPLGLAGNTGELFF. The CDR3 DNA follows: TGTGCCAGCAGCCCTCTTGGACTAGCGGGAAACACCGGGGAGCTGTTTTTT.

This clonotype has only a few counts. The rearrangement joins TRBV7-6 to TRBJ1-4; tentatively, D is TRBD1 (6 bases). Looked up from germline, CDR1 is SGHVS and CDR2 is FNYEAQ. V gave up 5 bases and J gave up 8 bases, with 18 bases separating them. The CDR3 extends over 15 amino acids. The CDR3 region is CASSHAAGAREKLFF. The CDR3 nucleotides read TGTGCCAGCAGCCATGCAGCGGGGGCGCGGGAAAAACTGTTTTTT.

In its sample, this clonotype was seen many times. The CDR3 nucleotides read TGTGCCAGCAGTTACTCGAACGAGCAGTACTTC. It encodes CASSYSNEQYF. The rearrangement joins TRBV6-2 or TRBV6-3 to TRBJ2-7; D uncertain. Trimming shortened V by 0 bases and J by 5 bases, and 2 bases separated the two germline ends. CDR1 is MNHEY, CDR2 SVGEGT, per germline. This CDR3 comprises 11 residues.

This clonotype occurred many times. The chain uses TRBV18 and TRBJ2-3; D is unresolved. Germline CDR1 and CDR2: KGHSH and LQKENI. Trimming took off 8 bases at V and 6 bases at J, with 12 bases between the two ends. The CDR3 spans 12 residues. CDR3 residues: CASSPLGDTQYF. In DNA form, the CDR3 reads TGTGCCAGCAGTCCTCTCGGGGATACGCAGTATTTT.

The genes are TRBV12-3 or TRBV12-4 and TRBJ1-1; 10 bases fit TRBD1. Trimming at V came to 3 bases and at J to 10 bases, leaving 11 bases not matched to a gene. The CDR3 sequence is 15 residues long. CDR3 loop: CASSFAGTGAWGAFF. In DNA, the CDR3 is TGTGCCAGCAGTTTCGCCGGGACAGGGGCATGGGGAGCTTTCTTT.

This clonotype was detected ten times or more. This chain links TRBV12-3 or TRBV12-4 with TRBJ1-6; D is unclear. The V and J ends lost 9 bases and 7 bases respectively, with 10 bases between them. CDR3 length: 12 residues. The CDR3 loop is CASQGPNSPLHF. CDR3 bases: TGTGCCAGTCAAGGGCCGAATTCACCCCTCCACTTT.

This clonotype was seen a few times. The J gene is TRBJ1-1, the V gene TRBV12-3 or TRBV12-4; 9 nucleotides agree with TRBD1. Trimming cost V 7 bases and J 7 bases; bases outside gene matches: 7. CDR3 length: 13 residues. The DNA of the CDR3 is TGTGCCAGCAACCAACAGGGGGCGGTTGAAGCTTTCTTT. The encoded protein is CASNQQGAVEAFF.

The chain recombines TRBV7-8 with TRBJ1-2, with a weak D call TRBD1 (6 bases). V was shortened by 5 bases and J by 1 base, with 8 bases between the two germline ends. Germline CDR1 reads SGHVS; CDR2 reads FQNEAQ. The CDR3 is 13 residues long. The CDR3 loop reads CASSNRDNYGYTF. The DNA for the CDR3 is TGTGCCAGCAGCAACAGGGATAACTATGGCTACACCTTC.

There are a few counts of this clonotype. This chain joins TRBV12-3 or TRBV12-4 and TRBJ2-1; 11 nucleotides line up with TRBD1. The length of the CDR3 is 16 residues. J was trimmed by 11 bases and V by 6 bases; bases with no gene match: 15. CDR3 protein: CASSPGGQGATRKQFF. For the CDR3, the DNA is TGTGCCAGCAGCCCTGGTGGACAGGGGGCCACCCGGAAGCAGTTCTTC.

This clonotype has more than one count but fewer than ten. The V gene is TRBV27, the J gene TRBJ1-5, with D unresolved. The CDR3 spans 12 residues. CDR1 and CDR2 (germline): MNHEY, SMNVEV (reference sequence). The germline V and J ends were trimmed by 2 bases and 15 bases, with 14 bases remaining between them. The CDR3 sequence: CASSLGGVRWHF. DNA for the CDR3: TGTGCCAGCAGTTTAGGTGGGGTGCGCTGGCATTTT.

The V and J genes are TRBV2 and TRBJ2-3, with 8 bases that match TRBD2. V was pared by 7 bases and J by 3 bases, with 18 bases of the junction left unmatched. The CDR3 contains 18 residues. Germline V CDR1 and CDR2: SNHLY, FYNNEI. The CDR3 is CASTRRFREGRKTDTQYF. The CDR3 DNA follows: TGTGCCAGCACCAGAAGGTTTCGGGAGGGCAGAAAGACAGATACGCAGTATTTT. The full variable domain, its missing parts supplied by reference TRBV2 and TRBJ2-3, is EPEVTQTPSHQVTQMGQEVILRCVPISNHLYFYWYRQILGQKVEFLVSFYNNEISEKSEIFDDQFSVERPDGSNFTLKIRSTKLEDSAMYFCASTRRFREGRKTDTQYFGPGTRLTVL.

CDR3: CASSQTSPRDSSYNEQFF. The CDR3 DNA reads as TGTGCCAGCAGCCAGACTAGCCCTCGGGATAGCTCCTACAATGAGCAGTTCTTC. The chain recombines TRBV5-6 with TRBJ2-1; 7 bases map to TRBD2. CDR1 is SGHDT, CDR2 YYEEEE, per germline. The length of the CDR3 is 18 residues. V shed 4 bases, J shed 0 bases, and the junction held 13 bases outside the gene matches.

This rearrangement joins TRBV6-1 to TRBJ1-2; D is unclear. The length of the CDR3 is 12 residues. The V gene lost 8 bases and the J gene lost 8 bases, with 15 bases spanning the gap. Germline lookup yields CDR1 MNHNS and CDR2 SASEGT. The CDR3 DNA sequence: TGTGCCAGCCCGACACTCAGCGGAGGCTACACCTTC. It codes for CASPTLSGGYTF.

This clonotype showed up just a few times. V gene TRBV27 combines with J gene TRBJ2-5; D remains unclear. The germline V and J ends were trimmed by 4 bases and 5 bases, with 14 bases remaining between them. Germline CDR1 is MNHEY and CDR2 is SMNVEV (reference sequence). This CDR3 region has 14 residues. CDR3 DNA sequence: TGTGCCAGCAGTTCCCTGGGTTCTGGGGAGACCCAGTACTTC. Translation gives CASSSLGSGETQYF.

This clonotype was found a few times. The V call is TRBV12-3 or TRBV12-4, the J call TRBJ1-1, with D maybe TRBD1 (5 bases). The CDR3 totals 12 residues. With 7 bases removed from V and 7 bases from J, the gap between germline ends came to 13 bases. As DNA, the CDR3 is TGTGCCAGCACGCTGGGAAGGGGTGAAGCTTTCTTT. It is translated as CASTLGRGEAFF.

The table lists this clonotype with a few counts. The chain links TRBV7-8 to TRBJ1-6; 8 bases line up with TRBD1. The CDR3 is made up of 15 amino acids. J gave up 10 bases and V 5 bases, and 10 bases lay outside the gene matches. CDR1 and CDR2 from the germline V gene are SGHVS and FQNEAQ. CDR3 in DNA: TGTGCCAGCAGCCCGGACAGGGTAGGGGGGTCACCCCTCCACTTT. Protein product: CASSPDRVGGSPLHF. Drawing the rest from reference TRBV7-8 and TRBJ1-6, the complete variable domain is GAGVSQSPRYKVAKRGQDVALRCDPISGHVSLFWYQQALGQGPEFLTYFQNEAQLDKSGLPSDRFFAERPEGSVSTLKIQRTQQEDSAVYLCASSPDRVGGSPLHFGNGTRLTVT.

This clonotype was counted only a few times. The chain joins TRBV5-1 to TRBJ2-7; 11 nucleotides align to TRBD2. The CDR3 extends over 14 amino acids. The V and J ends lost 1 base and 7 bases, in that order; junction bases with no gene match: 4. The germline gives CDR1 SGHRS, CDR2 YFSETQ. The CDR3 loop reads CASSLLAGGGEQYF. DNA for the CDR3: TGCGCCAGCAGCTTGCTAGCGGGAGGAGGTGAGCAGTACTTC.

The V and J genes are TRBV5-1 and TRBJ2-7; unclear D gene. The V and J ends lost 0 bases and 0 bases respectively, with 10 bases between them. CDR1 and CDR2 from the germline V gene are SGHRS and YFSETQ. The CDR3 spans 15 residues. The CDR3 DNA follows: TGCGCCAGCAGCTTGGACGGTACCCGCTCCTACGAGCAGTACTTC. Translation gives CASSLDGTRSYEQYF.